The rows below give T cell receptor beta chains drawn from one sample of a study of cytomegalovirus exposure and HLA in healthy donors. Sequencing was performed with immunoSEQ multiplex PCR; in TCRdb, only in-frame clones are kept and a portion is missing. The repertoire holds around 96,000 clones, with more than 70% as singletons. The specimen sequenced was PBMCs. These receptors came from a man younger than 35 in good health and CMV-seronegative. Both conserved end residues are part of each CDR3. The D gene is left open where the match is weak. Some rows have no size entry. The others give once, few or many, or a class for an expanded clone.

d_call j_call v_call clone_size cdr3_nt cdr3_aa
- TRBJ2-7 TRBV27 - TGTGCCAGCAGCGTGGACAGCCTTAGCTACGAGCAGTACTTC CASSVDSLSYEQYF
- TRBJ1-2 TRBV6-1 - TGTGCCAGCAGTGAATTAGGCGGCGGCTACACCTTC CASSELGGGYTF
TRBD2 TRBJ2-1 TRBV19 once TGTGCCAGTAAAGTGGCTAGCGGGGGGTTTGAGCAGTTCTTC CASKVASGGFEQFF
- TRBJ1-5 TRBV7-9 - TGTGCCAGCCAAAATAGCAATCAGCCCCAGCATTTT CASQNSNQPQHF
- TRBJ1-4 TRBV10-1 few TGCGCCAGCAGTGAGGGGCCAGGGCGGGAAAAACTGTTTTTT CASSEGPGREKLFF
- TRBJ1-1 TRBV28 - TGTGCCAGCAGTTTGTACAGCTATGAAGCTTTCTTT CASSLYSYEAFF
- TRBJ1-2 TRBV5-1 once TGCGCCAGCAGCTCCTCCCAGGGAGGCAGCTACACCTTC CASSSSQGGSYTF
TRBD1 TRBJ2-5 TRBV10-3 - TGTGCCATCAGTGATCCGGGACAGGGGCACCAAGAGACCCAGTACTTC CAISDPGQGHQETQYF
- TRBJ1-1 TRBV6-6 few TGTGCCACCGGGGGAGGGGCTGAAGCTTTCTTT CATGGGAEAFF
TRBD2 TRBJ2-2 TRBV27 - TGTGCCAGCAGCCCAACTAGCGGGGGCGGGACCGGGGAGCTGTTTTTT CASSPTSGGGTGELFF
- TRBJ1-2 TRBV30 - TGTGCCTGGAGTGACGGCGGGTCCGGCTACACCTTC CAWSDGGSGYTF
- TRBJ2-7 TRBV2 few TGTGCCAGCAGTGACCCTTTGGAGGGACTTTCGAGCTCCTACGAGCAGTACTTC CASSDPLEGLSSSYEQYF
TRBD2 TRBJ2-5 TRBV18 - TGTGCCAGCTCAAAGCGGGGGGGCCTCGAGACCCAGTACTTC CASSKRGGLETQYF
- TRBJ2-2 TRBV13 - TGTGCCAGCAGCTTAGAGGGGGATAGCACCGGGGAGCTGTTTTTT CASSLEGDSTGELFF
TRBD1 TRBJ2-5 TRBV2 - TGTGCCAGCAGGACGGGACAGCTCCAAGAGACCCAGTACTTC CASRTGQLQETQYF
- TRBJ1-4 TRBV6-1 - TGTGCCAGCAGAAGCGGGGGCGTCGGTGAAAAACTGTTTTTT CASRSGGVGEKLFF
TRBD1 TRBJ1-1 TRBV5-1 - TGCGCCAGCAGCTCGACCACAGGGGCCGAAGCTTTCTTT CASSSTTGAEAFF
TRBD2 TRBJ2-3 TRBV2 - TGTGCCAGCAGTGTACGGGGGGGCGGCACAGATACGCAGTATTTT CASSVRGGGTDTQYF
TRBD1 TRBJ2-1 TRBV10-3 - TGTGCCATCAGTGAGTGGACAGGTAATGAGCAGTTCTTC CAISEWTGNEQFF
TRBD1 TRBJ1-4 TRBV6-1 once TGTGCCAGCAGTGAGGACAGGCTTACCGAAAAACTGTTTTTT CASSEDRLTEKLFF
TRBD2 TRBJ2-7 TRBV19 - TGTGCCAGTAGTATCCTAGCGGGGACTACCTACGAGCAGTACTTC CASSILAGTTYEQYF
- TRBJ2-5 TRBV5-1 once TGCGCCAGCAGCTTGGGCGCCCAAGAGACCCAGTACTTC CASSLGAQETQYF
- TRBJ1-4 TRBV6-6 - TGTGCCAGCTACTTAACAGGGACCTCTGAAAAACTGTTTTTT CASYLTGTSEKLFF
- TRBJ1-1 TRBV5-4 few TGTGCCAGCAGCTTGAGTACGGGGGCTGAAGCTTTCTTT CASSLSTGAEAFF
- TRBJ1-2 TRBV14 - TGTGCCAGCAGCCAAGCCGGGACTCTGACTCCTAACTATGGCTACACCTTC CASSQAGTLTPNYGYTF
TRBD1 TRBJ2-3 TRBV6-6 - TGTGCCAGCAGTGGGACAGGCGGCGTAGGGGCAGATACGCAGTATTTT CASSGTGGVGADTQYF
- TRBJ2-7 TRBV10-1 - TGCGCCAGCAGTGAGAGGGAAAGCCGGGGGCAGTACTTC CASSERESRGQYF
TRBD2 TRBJ2-7 TRBV18 - TGTGCCAGCTCACAAGCGGGGGAGTCCTACGAGCAGTACTTC CASSQAGESYEQYF
- TRBJ2-5 TRBV10-1 once TGCGCCAGCAGTGAGTCGGGAGATGCCGAAGAGACCCAGTACTTC CASSESGDAEETQYF
TRBD1 TRBJ1-3 TRBV15 - TGTGCCACCAGCACCATACAGGGGATTGGAAACACCATATATTTT CATSTIQGIGNTIYF
TRBD1 TRBJ1-6 TRBV5-1 - TGCGCCAGCAGCTCTCGACAGGGCGGGGATTCACCCCTCCACTTT CASSSRQGGDSPLHF
TRBD1 TRBJ2-1 TRBV30 - TGTGCCTGGAGTGTAGGGACAGGAGGCTTAATGGAGTTCTTC CAWSVGTGGLMEFF
- TRBJ1-1 TRBV7-2 once TGTGCCAGCATCATGAGAAGGGGAAGGCTAGGGAAAGACACTGAAGCTTTCTTT CASIMRRGRLGKDTEAFF
TRBD1 TRBJ1-2 TRBV19 - TGTGCCAGTAGTCAACAGGGGGCGGCTTATGGCTACACCTTC CASSQQGAAYGYTF
- TRBJ2-3 TRBV11-2 few TGTGCCAGCAGCTTAGCGGGGGGCAGCACAGATACGCAGTATTTT CASSLAGGSTDTQYF
- TRBJ1-2 TRBV2 - TGTGCCAGCAGTGCCAACTCTGGCTACACCTTC CASSANSGYTF
- TRBJ2-7 TRBV7-9 - TGTGCCAGCAGCTTAGAAGGGGACACCTACGAGCAGTACTTC CASSLEGDTYEQYF
TRBD1 TRBJ2-7 TRBV27 - TGTGCCACATCGACAGGGGGGTACGAGCAGTACTTC CATSTGGYEQYF
TRBD1 TRBJ1-6 TRBV7-3 once TGTGCCAGCAGCTTAACCGGGACAGGGTATTCACCCCTCCACTTT CASSLTGTGYSPLHF
TRBD1 TRBJ1-1 TRBV10-3 - TGTGCCATCAGCGACAGGGAAATGAACACTGAAGCTTTCTTT CAISDREMNTEAFF
TRBD1 TRBJ1-2 TRBV5-1 - TGCGCCAGCAGCTTGGAGGGACAGGGGTCGCGTGGCTACACCTTC CASSLEGQGSRGYTF
TRBD1 TRBJ2-3 TRBV4-1 - TGCGCCAGCAGCCAAGGAGCCACGTTGTACGACAGGGGAACAGATACGCAGTATTTT CASSQGATLYDRGTDTQYF
TRBD2 TRBJ2-3 TRBV15 - TGTGCCACCAGCAGCCCACTACTAGCGGGGTACTATACGCAGTATTTT CATSSPLLAGYYTQYF
TRBD1 TRBJ1-2 TRBV6-1 - TGTGCCAGCAGGCCGACAGGGCTCTATGGCTACACCTTC CASRPTGLYGYTF
- TRBJ1-1 TRBV5-1 - TGCGCCAGCAGCTCGCAGCAGGGAGGGACTGAAGCTTTCTTT CASSSQQGGTEAFF
- TRBJ2-7 TRBV5-1 once TGCGCCAGCAGCTCCAGGGCCTACGAGCAGTACTTC CASSSRAYEQYF
- TRBJ1-3 TRBV7-7 - TGTGCCAGCAGCTTCTCGACAGTCGATTCCATATATTTT CASSFSTVDSIYF
TRBD1 TRBJ1-1 TRBV7-9 - TGTGCCAGCAGCAACAGGGGGGACCCCAGGGGCACTGAAGCTTTCTTT CASSNRGDPRGTEAFF
- TRBJ2-7 TRBV14 - TGTGCCAGCAGCCAAGACAGGGGGGAAAACCCCTACGAGCAGTACTTC CASSQDRGENPYEQYF
- TRBJ1-4 TRBV19 - TGTGCCAGTAGTATGGTCGAGGGTGCTGAAAAACTGTTTTTT CASSMVEGAEKLFF
- TRBJ1-3 TRBV19 - TGTGCCAGTAGTATCGGTCATGTGGGAAACACCATATATTTT CASSIGHVGNTIYF
- TRBJ2-7 TRBV7-6 - TGTGCCAGCTATCCTTATTACGAGCAGTACTTC CASYPYYEQYF
TRBD1 TRBJ1-6 TRBV6-1 few TGTGCCAGCAGTGAAGCGGGGACAGGGCAGATATCACCCCTCCACTTT CASSEAGTGQISPLHF
- TRBJ2-1 TRBV28 - TGTGCCAGCACCTCTCCCCAGGGGGGAGACAATGAGCAGTTCTTC CASTSPQGGDNEQFF
TRBD1 TRBJ2-7 TRBV19 - TGTGCCAGTAGTATGACAGGGGGCTCCTACGAGCAGTACTTC CASSMTGGSYEQYF
- TRBJ1-1 TRBV6-1 few TGTGCCAGCAGTGGGTTACAGAACACTGAAGCTTTCTTT CASSGLQNTEAFF
TRBD1 TRBJ2-7 TRBV30 - TGTGCCTGGAGTGTACCACAGGGGGCCTCCTACGAGCAGTACTTC CAWSVPQGASYEQYF
TRBD2 TRBJ2-7 TRBV7-8 - TGTGCCAGCAGCCGACCACTAGCGGGCGACTCCTACGAGCAGTACTTC CASSRPLAGDSYEQYF
TRBD1 TRBJ1-4 TRBV5-1 once TGCGCCAGCAGCAAAGATTACAGGGGCTGGGAGGAAAAACTGTTTTTT CASSKDYRGWEEKLFF